Shown below are 10 T cell receptor beta chains from a single sample sequenced in a study of tumor-infiltrating lymphocytes in localized non-small cell lung cancer. Profiled with immunoSEQ multiplex PCR; TCRdb holds only in-frame clones, not every one. This sample has under 6,000 clones; about 96% occur once, and the top ten carry 3% to 4%. Sequenced: uninvolved lung tissue not adjacent to the tumor. These receptors originate from a human donor with non-small cell lung cancer.

The V and J genes are TRBV5-1 and TRBJ1-2; D uncertain. This CDR3 spans 14 amino acids. Germline V lookup: CDR1 SGHRS, CDR2 YFSETQ. V lost 0 bases and J lost 2, with 8 bases in between. The CDR3 region is CASSLEGRNYGYTF. The CDR3 DNA reads as TGCGCCAGCAGCTTGGAAGGTCGCAACTATGGCTACACCTTC.

In nucleotides, the CDR3 is TGTGCCAGCAGTTACAGGGACGAGCAGTACTTC. Its protein product is CASSYRDEQYF. This chain links TRBV6-5 with TRBJ2-7; D is unclear. Germline V lookup: CDR1 MNHEY, CDR2 SVGAGI. The CDR3 runs to 11 residues. The ends were cut back, 2 bases at V and 5 bases at J, with 4 bases in the middle.

The CDR3 DNA reads as TGTGCCAGCGGGGCCCGAGCAGATCAGCCCCAGCATTTT. Translated: CASGARADQPQHF. This sequence joins TRBV7-6 and TRBJ1-5; D possibly corresponds to TRBD1 (5 bases). Germline V gene data show CDR1 as SGHVS and CDR2 as FNYEAQ. V dropped 8 bases and J dropped 5 bases, with 13 bases sitting between them. The CDR3 loop spans 13 amino acids.

The rearrangement joins TRBV30 to TRBJ2-1, with 7 bases identical to TRBD2. CDR3 length: 14 residues. Germline CDR1 reads GTSNPN; CDR2 reads SVGIG (reference sequence). The V gene end was trimmed by 5 bases and the J gene end by 6 bases; junction bases not matched to a gene: 10. CDR3 nucleotides: TGTGCCTGGCAAGAAGCGGGATTTAGCAATGAGCAGTTCTTC. This encodes CAWQEAGFSNEQFF.

The V gene is TRBV7-9, the J gene TRBJ1-2, with D unclear. The CDR3 contains 14 residues. V was shortened by 5 bases and J by 4 bases, with 14 bases between the two germline ends. Germline CDR1 SEHNR, CDR2 FQNEAQ (reference sequence). The CDR3 loop is CASSRVEISYGYTF. CDR3 DNA sequence: TGTGCCAGCAGCCGCGTCGAAATATCCTATGGCTACACCTTC.

This rearrangement joins TRBV2 to TRBJ2-7; D possibly corresponds to TRBD1 (5 bases). Germline CDR1 and CDR2: SNHLY and FYNNEI. The CDR3 runs to 14 residues. V was shortened by 1 base and J by 3 bases, with 10 bases between the two germline ends. This CDR3 is CASSEGTSGYEQYF. The DNA for the CDR3 is TGTGCCAGCAGTGAAGGGACATCTGGCTACGAGCAGTACTTC.

The V and J genes are TRBV2 and TRBJ2-2; TRBD2 matches 12 bases. CDR1 is SNHLY and CDR2 is FYNNEI in the germline V gene. The V gene end was trimmed by 6 bases and the J gene end by 3 bases; junction bases not matched to a gene: 11. The CDR3 consists of 18 residues. CDR3 amino acids: CASSATSGSFWDTGELFF. The CDR3 nucleotides read TGTGCCAGCAGCGCGACTAGCGGGAGTTTTTGGGACACCGGGGAGCTGTTTTTT.

The V and J genes are TRBV6-6 and TRBJ1-5; 8 bases agree with TRBD1. The trim removed 6 bases at V and 4 bases at J, leaving 8 bases unmatched. The CDR3 is made up of 15 amino acids. The V gene's germline CDR1 is MNHNY and CDR2 SVGAGI (reference sequence). The CDR3 here is CASRGQTGVNQPQHF. For the CDR3, the DNA is TGTGCCAGCAGAGGCCAGACAGGGGTTAATCAGCCCCAGCATTTT.

V gene TRBV7-2 combines with J gene TRBJ2-7; D is perhaps TRBD1 or TRBD2 (5 bases each). This CDR3 has 16 residues. Germline V gene data show CDR1 as SGHTA and CDR2 as FQGNSA. V shed 1 base and J shed 2 bases, with 15 bases lying between them. In DNA form, the CDR3 reads TGTGCCAGCAGCTTAGATGGGACCGGAACCCCCTACGAGCAGTACTTC. Translation gives CASSLDGTGTPYEQYF.

J is TRBJ2-1 and V is TRBV30; 8 nucleotides align to TRBD2. V was clipped by 4 bases and J by 4 bases; unmatched bases: 9. Germline loops: CDR1 GTSNPN, CDR2 SVGIG (reference sequence). The CDR3 contains 15 residues. This CDR3 reads CAWILAGRRYNEQFF. DNA of the CDR3: TGTGCCTGGATTTTAGCGGGGAGGAGGTACAATGAGCAGTTCTTC.